The 2 T cell receptor beta chains below were found in one sample sequenced in a study of PD-L1 blockade in urothelial cancer. As to time point: pretreatment peripheral blood. TCRdb keeps only in-frame clones here, not all; method: immunoSEQ multiplex PCR. The repertoire holds 86,000 or so clones, with over 75% as singletons. The source was PBMCs, collected around atezolizumab (anti-PD-L1) treatment. The receptor source for this set is a man in his 60s with urothelial cancer.

The chain combines TRBV5-5 with TRBJ2-7; 9 bases align to TRBD1. This CDR3 spans 14 amino acids. CDR1 and CDR2 (germline): SGHKS, YYEKEE (reference sequence). The trim removed 2 bases at V and 6 bases at J, leaving 6 bases unmatched. The CDR3 loop reads CASSFMTGGSEQYF. In DNA form, the CDR3 reads TGTGCCAGCAGCTTTATGACAGGGGGGTCCGAGCAGTACTTC. Full variable domain (rest looked up from reference TRBV5-5 and TRBJ2-7): DAGVTQSPTHLIKTRGQQVTLRCSPISGHKSVSWYQQVLGQGPQFIFQYYEKEERGRGNFPDRFSARQFPNYSSELNVNALLLGDSALYLCASSFMTGGSEQYFGPGTRLTVT.

This chain uses TRBV10-3 with TRBJ2-7; perhaps TRBD2 as D (6 bases). Germline assignment: CDR1 ENHRY and CDR2 SYGVKD. The CDR3 has 16 residues. V gave up 2 bases and J gave up 5 bases, with 19 bases separating them. CDR3 nucleotide sequence: TGTGCCATCAGTGAGCCCGGGACTCCCCGCCCTGACGAGCAGTACTTC. Translation: CAISEPGTPRPDEQYF.